A single sample gave rise to the 9 T cell receptor beta chains below, sequenced in a study of beta chain features in type 1 diabetes. General observations from the study: Among patients with Type 1 diabetes, TCRB CDR3s were moderately but significantly shorter in every one of the four CD4+ subsets.

Antigen specificity for these receptors is unknown. Every bit of the isolated RNA underwent reverse transcription, so sequencing read expressed TCRB transcripts. The protocol was immunoSEQ multiplex PCR, while the TCRdb copy is restricted to in-frame clones and leaves out a portion. Among 240,000 or so clones, just over 20% were seen once, and the ten largest hold about 0.028%. Sequences were obtained from naive CD4+ T cells from blood. These TCRs come from a woman aged 40 to 55 with type 1 diabetes.

V is TRBV5-1 and J is TRBJ1-4, with D maybe TRBD1 (5 bases). Trimming took off 2 bases at V and 7 bases at J, with 12 bases between the two ends. The CDR3 is 14 residues long. The germline gives CDR1 SGHRS, CDR2 YFSETQ. CDR3 loop: CASSFQGVREKLFF. The CDR3 coding sequence is TGCGCCAGCAGCTTCCAAGGGGTACGTGAAAAACTGTTTTTT.

The chain uses TRBV10-3 and TRBJ1-2, with D maybe TRBD1 (5 bases). CDR3 length equals 14 residues. With 0 bases removed from V and 5 bases from J, the gap between germline ends came to 10 bases. Germline CDR1 reads ENHRY; CDR2 reads SYGVKD. The DNA for the CDR3 is TGTGCCATCAGTGAGTCAGGGGTTTGGTATGGCTACACCTTC. Translation gives CAISESGVWYGYTF.

J is TRBJ2-2 and V is TRBV11-2, with a possible D match to TRBD1 (6 bases). Trimming left V 6 bases short and J 7 bases short, with 18 bases between. The germline V gene encodes CDR1 SGHAT and CDR2 FQNNGV. The CDR3 totals 15 residues. CDR3 region: CASSPGDRFGGELFF. The CDR3 coding sequence is TGTGCCAGCAGTCCAGGCGACAGGTTCGGCGGGGAGCTGTTTTTT.

The chain combines TRBV5-1 with TRBJ2-1, with a possible D match to TRBD2 (5 bases). V was cut by 0 bases and J by 13 bases, with 20 bases left in between. The germline V gene encodes CDR1 SGHRS and CDR2 YFSETQ. This CDR3 comprises 15 residues. The CDR3 region is CASSLVGLQTPKQFF. In nucleotides, the CDR3 is TGCGCCAGCAGCTTGGTTGGACTCCAGACACCCAAACAGTTCTTC.

The table lists this clone with a few counts. V usage is TRBV4-3 and J usage is TRBJ2-2; 8 bases align to TRBD2. V dropped 3 bases and J dropped 4; count of bases not matched to a gene: 10. The germline CDR1 and CDR2 sequences are LGHNA and YSLEER. CDR3 length: 17 residues. Written as DNA, the CDR3 is TGCGCCAGCAGCCACCCCGTCGGGGGGGCGGGCACCGGGGAGCTGTTTTTT. It is translated as CASSHPVGGAGTGELFF.

The chain has TRBV5-1 and TRBJ1-1; unclear D gene. V gave up 5 bases and J gave up 1 base, with 12 bases separating them. CDR1 and CDR2 from the germline V gene are SGHRS and YFSETQ. This CDR3 region has 14 residues. The CDR3 sequence is CASRYGAPNTEAFF. The CDR3, as DNA: TGCGCCAGCAGATATGGAGCACCGAACACTGAAGCTTTCTTT.

This chain uses TRBV7-9 with TRBJ2-1; 10 bases map to TRBD2. CDR1 and CDR2 (germline): SEHNR, FQNEAQ (reference sequence). This CDR3 has 14 residues. Losses at the gene ends were 5 bases for V and 8 bases for J; bases not matched to a gene: 6. CDR3 coding DNA: TGTGCCAGCAGCGTTTCTAGCGGGGGTTATGAGCAGTTCTTC. It encodes CASSVSSGGYEQFF.

CDR3 sequence reads: CASREQGPPNEKLFF. CDR3 nucleotide sequence: TGTGCCAGCAGAGAACAGGGCCCTCCTAATGAAAAACTGTTTTTT. This chain connects TRBV2 to TRBJ1-4; a possible D gene is TRBD1 (6 bases). Germline-derived CDR1 and CDR2 are SNHLY and FYNNEI. The CDR3 is 15 amino acids. V lost 6 bases to trimming and J lost 3 bases, with 14 bases between them.

This clone has just a few counts. The chain has TRBV2 and TRBJ1-2; D remains unclear. CDR3 length equals 13 residues. Germline V gives CDR1 SNHLY, CDR2 FYNNEI. Trimming removed 1 base from V and 3 bases from J, with 6 bases in between. CDR3 sequence reads: CASSEGADYGYTF. As DNA, the CDR3 is TGTGCCAGCAGTGAAGGGGCAGACTATGGCTACACCTTC.